These 17 T cell receptor beta chains were all obtained from the same sample, sequenced in a study of a mutant IDH1 vaccine in newly diagnosed glioma. This table comes from immunoSEQ multiplex PCR, and its TCRdb copy is limited to in-frame clones, with some not included. The repertoire includes tens of thousands of clones, around 82% of them detected once, and about 9.4% sits in the top ten. What these receptors recognize is not known. Time point: week 11, during vaccination. Every vaccine dose comprised 300 ug of mutant IDH1 20-mer peptide plus topical imiquimod. The input for sequencing was PBMCs, taken from a glioma patient whose treatment included an IDH1 peptide vaccine. The receptors shown here come from a woman aged 18-29 years with glioma.

The chain recombines TRBV2 with TRBJ1-5; no clear D. The germline V gene has CDR1 SNHLY and CDR2 FYNNEI. The CDR3 contains 14 residues. The V and J ends lost 3 bases and 3 bases respectively, with 9 bases between them. CDR3 bases: TGTGCCAGCAGTGATGACACCCCCAATCAGCCCCAGCATTTT. Its protein is CASSDDTPNQPQHF.

The gene calls are TRBV6-6 and TRBJ1-2; D is ambiguous. This CDR3 has 14 residues. V was cut by 0 bases and J by 8 bases, with 13 bases left in between. Looked up from germline, CDR1 is MNHNY and CDR2 is SVGAGI (reference sequence). The CDR3 reads CASSYSRTGEGYTF. For the CDR3, the DNA is TGTGCCAGCAGTTACTCGCGGACCGGGGAAGGCTACACCTTC.

The chain joins TRBV6-5 to TRBJ2-1; a possible D gene is TRBD2 (6 bases). With 5 bases removed from V and 6 bases from J, the gap between germline ends came to 17 bases. This CDR3 comprises 15 residues. CDR1 is MNHEY and CDR2 is SVGAGI in the germline V gene. The CDR3 bases are TGTGCCAGCAGTCCCTCGGCGGGGCGGTTCAATGAGCAGTTCTTC. This codes for CASSPSAGRFNEQFF.

The V call is TRBV19, the J call TRBJ2-3; 14 bases line up with TRBD2. The germline V gene has CDR1 LNHDA and CDR2 SQIVND (reference sequence). With 5 bases clipped from V and 2 bases from J, the junction kept 12 bases outside the gene matches. The CDR3 consists of 19 residues. For the CDR3, the DNA is TGTGCCAGTAGTGTCGGACTAGCGGGAGGCCTTTTAAACACAGATACGCAGTATTTT. It is translated as CASSVGLAGGLLNTDTQYF.

The chain joins TRBV7-8 to TRBJ2-1; D not resolved. This CDR3 comprises 13 residues. Germline CDR1 and CDR2: SGHVS and FQNEAQ. Trimming shortened V by 5 bases and J by 8 bases, and 13 bases separated the two germline ends. CDR3 protein: CASSAGLWDEQFF. The CDR3 bases are TGTGCCAGCAGCGCAGGCCTGTGGGATGAGCAGTTCTTC.

V and J are TRBV7-2 and TRBJ2-1; a possible D gene is TRBD2 (6 bases). V was trimmed by 8 bases and J by 8 bases, leaving 16 bases between them. The CDR3 is 13 residues long. Germline V gene data show CDR1 as SGHTA and CDR2 as FQGNSA. DNA for the CDR3: TGTGCCAGCGGGGGGTATGACAAAGATGAGCAGTTCTTC. It translates to CASGGYDKDEQFF.

The chain uses TRBV27 and TRBJ1-5, with D tentatively TRBD1 (6 bases). The CDR3 has 18 amino acids. Looked up from germline, CDR1 is MNHEY and CDR2 is SMNVEV (reference sequence). V was clipped by 6 bases and J by 0 bases, with 21 bases between them. CDR3: CASSPTRGGVNSNQPQHF. The CDR3 DNA follows: TGTGCCAGCAGCCCGACGAGAGGGGGGGTCAATAGCAATCAGCCCCAGCATTTT.

The V call is TRBV12-5, the J call TRBJ2-2; 8 positions match TRBD1. J lost 4 bases, V lost 5 bases, and 9 bases had no gene match. Germline V gene lookup returns CDR1 LGHNT and CDR2 FRNRAP. This CDR3 has 16 residues. The CDR3 here is CASGTLGTGPTGELFF. In DNA, the CDR3 is TGTGCTAGTGGTACGTTAGGGACAGGACCCACCGGGGAGCTGTTTTTT.

This sequence joins TRBV6-5 and TRBJ2-7; 13 positions agree with TRBD2. Trimming took 6 bases from V and 4 from J; bases not matched to a gene: 6. The CDR3 length is 15 residues. Germline assignment: CDR1 MNHEY and CDR2 SVGAGI. This chain's CDR3 is CASRRGLAGDYEQYF. The CDR3 nucleotides read TGTGCCAGCAGAAGAGGACTAGCGGGAGATTACGAGCAGTACTTC.

The chain joins TRBV9 to TRBJ2-5; TRBD1 is a possible D gene (5 bases). Germline loops: CDR1 SGDLS, CDR2 YYNGEE. The ends were cut back, 0 bases at V and 4 bases at J, with 10 bases in the middle. CDR3 length: 14 residues. CDR3 residues: CASSVGARGETQYF. The CDR3 DNA sequence: TGTGCCAGCAGCGTAGGGGCAAGGGGAGAGACCCAGTACTTC.

The genes are TRBV19 and TRBJ1-2; D is uncertain. The CDR3 runs to 13 residues. V was shortened by 5 bases and J by 8 bases, with 15 bases between the two germline ends. CDR1 LNHDA and CDR2 SQIVND come from the germline V gene (reference sequence). The CDR3: CASSPSLTVGYTF. CDR3 in DNA: TGTGCCAGTAGTCCTTCTCTTACAGTGGGCTACACCTTC. The full variable domain, its missing parts supplied by reference TRBV19 and TRBJ1-2, is DGGITQSPKYLFRKEGQNVTLSCEQNLNHDAMYWYRQDPGQGLRLIYYSQIVNDFQKGDIAEGYSVSREKKESFPLTVTSAQKNPTAFYLCASSPSLTVGYTFGSGTRLTVV.

The DNA of the CDR3 is TGTGCCAGCAGCGTACACTCGACTAGCGGCATTCAGTACTTC. Amino acids: CASSVHSTSGIQYF. The chain recombines TRBV9 with TRBJ2-4; 9 nucleotides align to TRBD2. Trimming cost V 1 base and J 9 bases; bases outside gene matches: 5. The CDR3 extends over 14 amino acids. Germline assignment: CDR1 SGDLS and CDR2 YYNGEE.

The chain links TRBV29-1 to TRBJ1-1; D remains ambiguous. The germline V gene encodes CDR1 SQVTM and CDR2 ANQGSEA. V was trimmed by 0 bases and J by 6 bases, leaving 8 bases between them. This CDR3 comprises 12 residues. The CDR3 DNA reads as TGCAGCGTTGAAGACTCCGGTCCTGAAGCTTTCTTT. It translates to CSVEDSGPEAFF.

This chain connects TRBV7-2 to TRBJ2-3; TRBD2 is a possible D gene (6 bases). CDR1 is SGHTA and CDR2 is FQGNSA in the germline V gene. V lost 7 bases, J lost 6 bases, and 17 bases lay in between. The CDR3 has 14 amino acids. The CDR3 loop is CASTPGGASDTQYF. The CDR3 DNA sequence: TGTGCCAGCACCCCCGGGGGAGCGTCCGATACGCAGTATTTT.

The CDR3 spells CASSQGSRTRRDTEAFF. The CDR3 bases are TGCGCCAGCAGCCAAGGTAGCCGGACAAGGCGGGACACTGAAGCTTTCTTT. V is TRBV4-1 and J is TRBJ1-1; tentatively, D is TRBD1 (5 bases). V lost 1 base to trimming and J lost 3 bases, with 18 bases between them. Germline V CDR1 and CDR2: MGHRA, YSYEKL. CDR3 length: 17 amino acids.

The chain has TRBV6-1 and TRBJ2-1; TRBD1 matches at 8 bases. Trimming cost V 4 bases and J 6 bases; bases outside gene matches: 2. Germline CDR1 MNHNS, CDR2 SASEGT. The CDR3 consists of 13 residues. The CDR3 spells CASSVTGVNEQFF. As DNA, the CDR3 is TGTGCCAGCAGTGTGACAGGGGTCAATGAGCAGTTCTTC.

This rearrangement joins TRBV28 to TRBJ1-1; maybe TRBD1 (5 bases). V gave up 8 bases and J gave up 4 bases, with 17 bases separating them. The CDR3 is 14 amino acids. The germline V gene encodes CDR1 MDHEN and CDR2 SYDVKM. The CDR3 here is CASQFRGGGTEAFF. The CDR3 region has the DNA TGTGCCAGCCAGTTTAGAGGCGGGGGCACTGAAGCTTTCTTT.